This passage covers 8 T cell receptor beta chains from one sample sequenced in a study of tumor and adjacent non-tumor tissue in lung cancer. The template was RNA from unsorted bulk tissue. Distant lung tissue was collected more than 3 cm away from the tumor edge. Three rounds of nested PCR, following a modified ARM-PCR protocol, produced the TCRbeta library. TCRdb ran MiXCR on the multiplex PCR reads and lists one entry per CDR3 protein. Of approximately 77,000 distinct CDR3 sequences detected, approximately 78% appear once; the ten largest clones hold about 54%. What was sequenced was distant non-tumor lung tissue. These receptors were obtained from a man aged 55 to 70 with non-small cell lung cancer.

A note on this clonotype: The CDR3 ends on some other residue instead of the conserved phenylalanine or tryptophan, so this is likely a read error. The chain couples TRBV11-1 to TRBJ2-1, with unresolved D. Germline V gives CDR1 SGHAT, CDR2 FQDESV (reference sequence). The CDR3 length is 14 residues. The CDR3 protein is CANSLELVHHEQFL. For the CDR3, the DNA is TGTGCCAACAGCTTAGAGTTGGTACACCATGAGCAGTTCCTC.

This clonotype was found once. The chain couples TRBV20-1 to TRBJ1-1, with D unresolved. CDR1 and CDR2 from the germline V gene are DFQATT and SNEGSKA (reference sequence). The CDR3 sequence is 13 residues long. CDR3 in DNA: TGCACTGTCCGAATCCCACCGGGGACTGAAGCTTTCTTT. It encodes CTVRIPPGTEAFF.

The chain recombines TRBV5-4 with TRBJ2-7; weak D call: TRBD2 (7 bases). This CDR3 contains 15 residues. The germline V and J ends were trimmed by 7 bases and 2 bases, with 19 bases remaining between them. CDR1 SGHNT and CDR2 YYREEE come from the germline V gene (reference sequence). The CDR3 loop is CASRLGRGPAYEQYF. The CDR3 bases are TGTGCCAGCCGCCTGGGGCGGGGGCCTGCCTACGAGCAGTACTTC.

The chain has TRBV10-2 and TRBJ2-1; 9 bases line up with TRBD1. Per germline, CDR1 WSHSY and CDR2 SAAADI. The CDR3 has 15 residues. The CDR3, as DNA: TGCGTCACCAGGACAGGGGAGGTATTAATGAATGAGCAGTTCTTC. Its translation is CVTRTGEVLMNEQFF.

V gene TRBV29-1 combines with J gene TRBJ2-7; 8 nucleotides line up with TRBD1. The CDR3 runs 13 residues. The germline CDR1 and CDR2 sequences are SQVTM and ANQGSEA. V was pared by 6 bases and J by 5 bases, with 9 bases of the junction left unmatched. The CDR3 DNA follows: TGCAGCGTCGCCGTGACAGGGGCCCACGAGCAGTACTTC. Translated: CSVAVTGAHEQYF.

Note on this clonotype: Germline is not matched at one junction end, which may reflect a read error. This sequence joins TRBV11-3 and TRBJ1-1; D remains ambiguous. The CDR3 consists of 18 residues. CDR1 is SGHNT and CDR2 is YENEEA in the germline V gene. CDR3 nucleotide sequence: TGTGCCATCAGCTTAACGCCGAATCTATATGGTCGGAACAGTGAAGCTTTCTTT. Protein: CAISLTPNLYGRNSEAFF.

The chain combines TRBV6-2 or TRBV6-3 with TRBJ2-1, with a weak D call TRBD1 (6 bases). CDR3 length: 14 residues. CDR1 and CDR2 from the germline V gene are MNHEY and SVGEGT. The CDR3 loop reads CHSTDRTARNEQFF. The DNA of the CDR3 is TGTCACAGCACCGACCGGACAGCTCGCAATGAGCAGTTCTTC.

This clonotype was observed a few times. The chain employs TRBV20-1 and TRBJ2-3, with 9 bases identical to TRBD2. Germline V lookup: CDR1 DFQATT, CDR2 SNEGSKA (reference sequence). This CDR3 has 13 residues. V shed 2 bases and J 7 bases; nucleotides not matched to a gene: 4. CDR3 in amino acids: CSARPAGGYTQYF. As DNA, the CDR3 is TGCAGTGCTAGACCAGCGGGAGGCTATACGCAGTATTTT.